This T cell receptor beta chain was identified in a study of beta chain features in type 1 diabetes. The wider study: All of the samples together had more than 95 million sorted cells examined.

Expressed TCRB transcripts were sequenced, since all the RNA that had been isolated was reverse transcribed. Clones were read by immunoSEQ multiplex PCR, and TCRdb kept only the in-frame ones, dropping some. The data show 400,000 to 500,000 clones, approximately 15% seen once. General study points: In type 1 diabetes patients, VDJ junctions had fewer insertions; deletions at these junctions were more frequent.

On this clone: What it binds is not known.

Each donor gave one heparinised blood draw averaging about 110 mL. The CDR3 has 12 residues. V lost 3 bases and J lost 2, with 5 bases in between. Looked up from germline, CDR1 is KGHSH and CDR2 is LQKENI. The rearrangement uses TRBV18 and TRBJ2-7; D is unclear. The sample taken for sequencing was naive CD4+ T cells from blood. The source is a man in his thirties or forties in good health. Here the CDR3 DNA reads TGTGCCAGCTCACCGAAAACCTACGAGCAGTACTTC. Encoded protein: CASSPKTYEQYF.